The TCR beta chain described here comes from a study of CD8 T cells in Susac syndrome. Study at large: Patients with Susac syndrome were therapy-naive, on corticosteroids, or on intravenous immunoglobulin alone at the time that blood was drawn.

Random hexamers were used to reverse transcribe the RNA input (about 0.5 to 1 ug). immunoSEQ multiplex PCR amplified TCR beta CDR3 across 54 Vbeta, 13 Jbeta. TCRdb re-called the immunoSEQ multiplex PCR reads through MiXCR, storing one row per CDR3 protein. The sample consists of about 190,000 distinct CDR3 sequences, 95% of them appearing once. General study findings and limits: Detection of Susac-specific public clones gave fewer than 20 in total CD8+ repertoires and about 5 in CD8+ TEMRA repertoires. It was in TEMRA cells and active patients that Susac CD8+ clonal expansion peaked.

To note about this clonotype: Its antigen is undetermined.

V lost 2 bases, J lost 2 bases, and 12 bases lay in between. The CDR3 covers 15 residues. Germline V lookup: CDR1 MGHDK, CDR2 SYGVNS. The source material was CD8+ T cells from PBMCs. The TCR comes from a human donor with Susac syndrome. The rearrangement joins TRBV25-1 to TRBJ2-5; perhaps TRBD2 as D (6 bases). DNA for the CDR3: TGTGCCAGCAGTGAAGGTGCGGACTATCAAGAGACCCAGTACTTC. Its protein product is CASSEGADYQETQYF.